These 20 T cell receptor beta chains share one sample of origin, sequenced in a study of blood T cell repertoires in COVID-19. Sequencing was performed with immunoSEQ multiplex PCR; in TCRdb, only in-frame clones are kept and a portion is missing. The sample gives 240,000 or so clones, just under 85% of which show up once; around 1.9% is in the top ten. The sample comprised peripheral blood. Receptors were obtained from an elderly woman with acute or convalescent COVID-19.

The table lists this clone with a few counts. The chain uses TRBV14 and TRBJ1-2; D is unclear. V gave up 4 bases and J gave up 2 bases, with 8 bases separating them. The CDR3 is made up of 13 amino acids. Germline V CDR1 and CDR2: SGHDN, FVKESK. CDR3 region: CASSLLINYGYTF. The CDR3 coding sequence is TGTGCCAGCAGCCTACTTATCAACTATGGCTACACCTTC.

The V gene is TRBV5-8, the J gene TRBJ1-2; the match to TRBD1 covers 7 bases. CDR1 is SGHTS and CDR2 is YDEGEE in the germline V gene. V was clipped by 4 bases and J by 0 bases; unmatched bases: 15. The CDR3 runs to 18 residues. The CDR3 DNA reads TGTGCCAGCAGCGTGTTGACAGGGAGGACCGATGCTAACTATGGCTACACCTTC. Translation: CASSVLTGRTDANYGYTF.

The V and J genes are TRBV5-1 and TRBJ1-2, with 7 bases that match TRBD1. This CDR3 is 11 amino acids long. V lost 4 bases, J lost 10 bases, and 4 bases stayed unmatched. CDR1 SGHRS and CDR2 YFSETQ come from the germline V gene. This CDR3 is CASSATGIYTF. In DNA, the CDR3 is TGCGCCAGCAGCGCGACAGGGATCTACACCTTC.

This chain links TRBV5-1 with TRBJ1-2, with no clear D. The CDR3 consists of 14 residues. Per the germline V gene, CDR1 is SGHRS and CDR2 is YFSETQ. The V gene lost 0 bases and the J gene lost 6 bases, with 12 bases spanning the gap. The CDR3 region has the DNA TGCGCCAGCAGCTTGGATCTAGGGAGTGATGGCTACACCTTC. Amino acids: CASSLDLGSDGYTF.

Concerning this clone itself: Mismatch with germline at one junction end may stem from a read error. This chain links TRBV2 with TRBJ1-5, with D tentatively TRBD1 (6 bases). Germline values: CDR1 SNHLY, CDR2 FYNNEI. The CDR3 is 17 amino acids. The CDR3 bases are TGTGCCAGCAGCGAAGGGGGGACACGAACCCTCAATCAGCCCCAGCATTTT. The encoded protein is CASSEGGTRTLNQPQHF.

The chain combines TRBV6-1 with TRBJ2-7; TRBD1 matches at 11 bases. In germline, CDR1 is MNHNS, CDR2 SASEGT. The CDR3 is made up of 12 amino acids. With V trimmed by 1 base and J by 11 bases, 1 base remained unmatched. In DNA, the CDR3 is TGTGCCAGCAGTGAAGGGGACAGGGGGAAGTACTTC. Translated, it gives CASSEGDRGKYF.

This chain connects TRBV6-5 to TRBJ1-5, with 7 bases lining up with TRBD1. The CDR3 loop spans 14 amino acids. The germline V gene has CDR1 MNHEY and CDR2 SVGAGI. The V and J ends lost 4 bases and 5 bases, in that order; junction bases with no gene match: 5. The CDR3 sequence: CASSLRQGHQPQHF. DNA of the CDR3: TGTGCCAGCAGTTTACGACAGGGTCATCAGCCCCAGCATTTT.

In this sample, this clone turned up a few times. This rearrangement joins TRBV6-2 or TRBV6-3 to TRBJ2-5, with 9 bases matching TRBD1. Germline V lookup: CDR1 MNHEY, CDR2 SVGEGT. J was trimmed by 5 bases and V by 5 bases; bases with no gene match: 3. There are 13 residues in the CDR3. The CDR3 DNA sequence: TGTGCCAGCAGTCGGACAGGGGTGGAGACCCAGTACTTC. This sequence encodes CASSRTGVETQYF.

The CDR3, as DNA: TGTGCCAGCAGTGGGCGTCGGACAGGGGGTGAAAAACTGTTTTTT. Residues: CASSGRRTGGEKLFF. This chain connects TRBV2 to TRBJ1-4; TRBD1 aligns across 10 bases. The CDR3 is 15 amino acids. J lost 7 bases, V lost 4 bases, and 6 bases had no gene match. Germline CDR1 is SNHLY and CDR2 is FYNNEI.

The genes are TRBV19 and TRBJ1-1, with D perhaps matching TRBD1 (5 bases). Germline CDR1 is LNHDA and CDR2 is SQIVND (reference sequence). CDR3 size: 13 residues. Trimming took 3 bases from V and 3 from J, leaving 8 bases between them. CDR3 loop: CASSMRTHTEAFF. CDR3 coding DNA: TGTGCCAGTAGTATGCGGACACACACTGAAGCTTTCTTT. The full variable domain, rest sourced from reference TRBV19 and TRBJ1-1, is DGGITQSPKYLFRKEGQNVTLSCEQNLNHDAMYWYRQDPGQGLRLIYYSQIVNDFQKGDIAEGYSVSREKKESFPLTVTSAQKNPTAFYLCASSMRTHTEAFFGQGTRLTVV.

The chain links TRBV18 to TRBJ1-3; D unresolved. Per the germline V gene, CDR1 is KGHSH and CDR2 is LQKENI. V dropped 1 base and J dropped 2 bases, with 9 bases sitting between them. This CDR3 region has 15 residues. In DNA form, the CDR3 reads TGTGCCAGCTCACCACTTGGTGCTACTGGAAACACCATATATTTT. This sequence encodes CASSPLGATGNTIYF.

The chain joins TRBV18 to TRBJ1-5, with a possible D match to TRBD1 (6 bases). The CDR3 extends over 15 amino acids. The V gene's germline CDR1 is KGHSH and CDR2 LQKENI. The V gene lost 3 bases and the J gene lost 0 bases, with 9 bases spanning the gap. The CDR3 region has the DNA TGTGCCAGCTCACCCCGGACAGATAGCAATCAGCCCCAGCATTTT. Its translation: CASSPRTDSNQPQHF.

V and J are TRBV7-2 and TRBJ2-5, with TRBD2 identical over 9 bases. The V and J ends lost 1 base and 9 bases, in that order; junction bases with no gene match: 15. In germline, CDR1 is SGHTA, CDR2 FQGNSA. This CDR3 comprises 17 residues. The CDR3 loop is CASSLVGGTSFTQAQYF. CDR3 nucleotides: TGTGCCAGCAGCTTAGTGGGCGGGACTAGCTTTACTCAGGCCCAGTACTTC.

The rearrangement joins TRBV6-6 to TRBJ2-2; D is undetermined. The germline V gene encodes CDR1 MNHNY and CDR2 SVGAGI (reference sequence). Between the trimmed V and J ends, which lost 5 bases and 2 bases, there was a span of 9 bases. The CDR3 spans 14 residues. The CDR3 DNA reads as TGTGCCAGCAGTCCCCGGTACAACACCGGGGAGCTGTTTTTT. Translated: CASSPRYNTGELFF.

The genes are TRBV6-2 or TRBV6-3 and TRBJ1-4; unclear D gene. Germline CDR1 MNHEY, CDR2 SVGEGT. Trimming left V 6 bases short and J 8 bases short, with 7 bases between. The CDR3 extends over 11 amino acids. This chain's CDR3 is CASSNWEKLFF. CDR3 sequence (DNA): TGTGCCAGCAGCAACTGGGAAAAACTGTTTTTT.

The genes are TRBV20-1 and TRBJ1-2, with a possible D match to TRBD1 (5 bases). The V end lost 3 bases, the J end lost 8 bases, and 10 bases lay between the germline ends. CDR1 and CDR2 (germline): DFQATT, SNEGSKA (reference sequence). This CDR3 has 11 residues. The CDR3 bases are TGCAGTGCTAGCGACAGTGGCGGCTACACCTTC. Amino acid sequence: CSASDSGGYTF.

V gene TRBV13 combines with J gene TRBJ1-3; 7 bases are shared with TRBD1. The junction had 5 bases not matched to a gene; V was cut back by 6 bases and J by 3 bases. The V gene's germline CDR1 is PRHDT and CDR2 FYEKMQ (reference sequence). The CDR3 has 14 amino acids. The CDR3 sequence is CASRPRGIGNTIYF. CDR3 coding DNA: TGTGCCAGCAGGCCCAGGGGGATTGGAAACACCATATATTTT.

This chain links TRBV29-1 with TRBJ1-3; 7 nucleotides match TRBD1. Germline V gene lookup returns CDR1 SQVTM and CDR2 ANQGSEA. V dropped 7 bases and J dropped 0; count of bases not matched to a gene: 0. The CDR3 totals 12 residues. The CDR3 sequence: CSAGGSGNTIYF. The CDR3 bases are TGCAGCGCAGGGGGCTCTGGAAACACCATATATTTT.

The chain joins TRBV4-2 to TRBJ1-2; 9 nucleotides line up with TRBD1. Germline V lookup: CDR1 LGHNA, CDR2 YNFKEQ. The J segment lost 7 bases and the V segment lost 0 bases, leaving 3 bases of the junction unmatched. CDR3 length: 14 residues. CDR3 protein: CASSQDGTGIGYTF. The CDR3 DNA is TGTGCCAGCAGCCAAGACGGGACAGGGATTGGCTACACCTTC.

This clone was seen only a few times. This chain connects TRBV27 to TRBJ2-7, with TRBD2 matching over 9 bases. J lost 3 bases, V lost 5 bases, and 8 bases had no gene match. Germline CDR1 MNHEY, CDR2 SMNVEV (reference sequence). The CDR3 sequence is 15 residues long. CDR3 sequence (DNA): TGTGCCAGCAGTGACGGGACTAGCTTCGTCTACGAGCAGTACTTC. Its translation: CASSDGTSFVYEQYF.